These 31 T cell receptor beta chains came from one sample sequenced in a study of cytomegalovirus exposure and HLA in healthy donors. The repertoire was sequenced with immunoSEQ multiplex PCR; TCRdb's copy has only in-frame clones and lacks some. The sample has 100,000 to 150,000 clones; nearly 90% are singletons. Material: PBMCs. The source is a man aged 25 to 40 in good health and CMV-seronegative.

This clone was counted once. CDR3 DNA sequence: TGTGCCAGCAGTTACGAGCCCTACTACGAGCAGTACTTC. Its translation: CASSYEPYYEQYF. The V gene is TRBV6-5, the J gene TRBJ2-7; D gene ambiguous. Looked up from germline, CDR1 is MNHEY and CDR2 is SVGAGI. The CDR3 is 13 amino acids. The ends were cut back, 2 bases at V and 3 bases at J, with 8 bases in the middle.

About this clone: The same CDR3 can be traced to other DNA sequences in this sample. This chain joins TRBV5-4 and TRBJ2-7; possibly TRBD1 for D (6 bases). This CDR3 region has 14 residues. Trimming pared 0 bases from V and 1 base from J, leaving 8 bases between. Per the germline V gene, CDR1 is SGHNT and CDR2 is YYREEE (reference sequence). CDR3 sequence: CASSLGQGSYEQYF. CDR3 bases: TGTGCCAGCAGCTTGGGGCAGGGGTCCTACGAGCAGTACTTC.

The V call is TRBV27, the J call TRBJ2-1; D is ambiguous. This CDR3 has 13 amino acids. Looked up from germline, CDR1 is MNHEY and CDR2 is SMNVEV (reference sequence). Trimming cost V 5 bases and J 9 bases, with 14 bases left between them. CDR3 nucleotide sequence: TGTGCCAGCAGTCTCCGGAACAGTCGTGAGCAGTTCTTC. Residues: CASSLRNSREQFF.

CDR3 region: CASRVAADGEQYF. CDR3 nucleotides: TGTGCCAGCCGGGTCGCAGCCGACGGGGAGCAGTACTTC. V usage is TRBV27 and J usage is TRBJ2-7, with D hard to call. V lost 8 bases to trimming and J lost 7 bases, with 18 bases between them. Looked up from germline, CDR1 is MNHEY and CDR2 is SMNVEV (reference sequence). This CDR3 is 13 amino acids long.

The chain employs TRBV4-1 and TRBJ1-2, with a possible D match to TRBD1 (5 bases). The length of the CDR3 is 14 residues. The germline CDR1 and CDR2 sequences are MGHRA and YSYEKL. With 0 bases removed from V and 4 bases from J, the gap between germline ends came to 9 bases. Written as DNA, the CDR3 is TGCGCCAGCAGCCAAGATCCAGGGTCCTATGGCTACACCTTC. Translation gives CASSQDPGSYGYTF.

CDR3 nucleotides: TGTGCCAGCAGCTTGGATCCTTTAGGGCCCGGGGATGAGCAGTTCTTC. Its translation is CASSLDPLGPGDEQFF. The V gene is TRBV7-6, the J gene TRBJ2-1; tentative D call: TRBD2 (5 bases). The germline V gene has CDR1 SGHVS and CDR2 FNYEAQ. The germline V and J ends were trimmed by 3 bases and 8 bases, with 20 bases remaining between them. The CDR3 length is 16 residues.

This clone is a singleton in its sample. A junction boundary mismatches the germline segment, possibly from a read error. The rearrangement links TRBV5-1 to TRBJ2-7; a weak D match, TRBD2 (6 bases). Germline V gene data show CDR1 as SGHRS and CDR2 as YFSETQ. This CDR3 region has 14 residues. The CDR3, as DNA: TGCGCCAGCAGCTTAGTGGGGGGTTCCTTCGAGCAGTACTTC. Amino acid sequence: CASSLVGGSFEQYF.

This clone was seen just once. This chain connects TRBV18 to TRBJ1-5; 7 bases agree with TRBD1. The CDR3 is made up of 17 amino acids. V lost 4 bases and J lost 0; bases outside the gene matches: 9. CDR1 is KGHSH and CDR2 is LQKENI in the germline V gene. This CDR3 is CASSLLGGGNSNQPQHF. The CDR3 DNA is TGTGCCAGCTCACTTCTAGGGGGCGGAAATAGCAATCAGCCCCAGCATTTT.

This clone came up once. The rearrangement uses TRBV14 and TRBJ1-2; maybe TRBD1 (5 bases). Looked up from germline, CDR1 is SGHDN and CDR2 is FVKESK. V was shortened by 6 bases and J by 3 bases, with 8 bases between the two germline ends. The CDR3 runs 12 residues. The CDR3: CASSQGYYGYTF. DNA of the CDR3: TGTGCCAGCAGTCAGGGATACTATGGCTACACCTTC.

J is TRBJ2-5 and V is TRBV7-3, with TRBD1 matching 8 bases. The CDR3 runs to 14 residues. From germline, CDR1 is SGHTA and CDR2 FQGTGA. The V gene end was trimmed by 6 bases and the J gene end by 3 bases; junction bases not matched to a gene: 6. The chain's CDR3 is CASSNAGGEETQYF. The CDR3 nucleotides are TGTGCCAGCAGTAATGCAGGGGGCGAAGAGACCCAGTACTTC.

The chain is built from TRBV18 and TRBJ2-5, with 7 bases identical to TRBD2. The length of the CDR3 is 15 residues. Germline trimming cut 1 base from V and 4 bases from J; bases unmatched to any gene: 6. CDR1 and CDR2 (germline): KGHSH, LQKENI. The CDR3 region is CASSPRRGVGETQYF. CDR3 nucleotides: TGTGCCAGCTCACCACGTCGGGGGGTGGGAGAGACCCAGTACTTC.

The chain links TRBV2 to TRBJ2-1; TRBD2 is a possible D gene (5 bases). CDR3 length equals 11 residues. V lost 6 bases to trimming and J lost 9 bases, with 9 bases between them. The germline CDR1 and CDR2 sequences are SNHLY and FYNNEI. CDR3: CASSREGEQFF. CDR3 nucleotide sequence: TGTGCCAGCAGCCGGGAAGGTGAGCAGTTCTTC. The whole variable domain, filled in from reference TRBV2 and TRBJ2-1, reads EPEVTQTPSHQVTQMGQEVILRCVPISNHLYFYWYRQILGQKVEFLVSFYNNEISEKSEIFDDQFSVERPDGSNFTLKIRSTKLEDSAMYFCASSREGEQFFGPGTRLTVL.

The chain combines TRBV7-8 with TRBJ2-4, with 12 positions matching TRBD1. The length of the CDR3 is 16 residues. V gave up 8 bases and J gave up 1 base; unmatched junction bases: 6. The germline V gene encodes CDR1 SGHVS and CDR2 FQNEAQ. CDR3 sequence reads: CASGGGQGAAKNIQYF. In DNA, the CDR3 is TGTGCCAGCGGAGGGGGACAGGGGGCTGCCAAAAACATTCAGTACTTC.

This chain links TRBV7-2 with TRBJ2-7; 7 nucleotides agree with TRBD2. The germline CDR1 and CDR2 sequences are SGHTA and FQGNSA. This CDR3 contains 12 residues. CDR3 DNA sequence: TGTGCATTGCGGGAGAACTCCTACGAGCAGTACTTC. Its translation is CALRENSYEQYF. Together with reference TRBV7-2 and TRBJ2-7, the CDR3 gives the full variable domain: GAGVSQSPSNKVTEKGKDVELRCDPISGHTALYWYRQSLGQGLEFLIYFQGNSAPDKSGLPSDRFSAERTGGSVSTLTIQRTQQEDSAVYLCALRENSYEQYFGPGTRLTVT.

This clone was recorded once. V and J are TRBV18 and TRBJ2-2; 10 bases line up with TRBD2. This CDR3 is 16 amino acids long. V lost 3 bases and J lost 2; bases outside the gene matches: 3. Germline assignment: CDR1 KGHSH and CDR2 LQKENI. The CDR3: CASSPGLARNTGELFF. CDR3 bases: TGTGCCAGCTCACCGGGACTAGCGCGCAACACCGGGGAGCTGTTTTTT.

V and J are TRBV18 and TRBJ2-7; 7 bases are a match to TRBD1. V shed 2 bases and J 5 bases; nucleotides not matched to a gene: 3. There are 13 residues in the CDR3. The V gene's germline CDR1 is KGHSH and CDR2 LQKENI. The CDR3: CASSPRGLNEQYF. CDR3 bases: TGTGCCAGCTCACCAAGGGGGCTCAACGAGCAGTACTTC.

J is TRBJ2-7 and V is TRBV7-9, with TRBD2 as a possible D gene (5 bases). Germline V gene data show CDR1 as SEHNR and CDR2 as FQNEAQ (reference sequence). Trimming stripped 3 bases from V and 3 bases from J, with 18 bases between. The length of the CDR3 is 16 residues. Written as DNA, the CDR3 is TGTGCCAGCAGCTTCTCTTTGGGAGACGGGCGCTACGAGCAGTACTTC. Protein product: CASSFSLGDGRYEQYF. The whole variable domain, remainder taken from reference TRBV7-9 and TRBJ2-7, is DTGVSQNPRHKITKRGQNVTFRCDPISEHNRLYWYRQTLGQGPEFLTYFQNEAQLEKSRLLSDRFSAERPKGSFSTLEIQRTEQGDSAMYLCASSFSLGDGRYEQYFGPGTRLTVT.

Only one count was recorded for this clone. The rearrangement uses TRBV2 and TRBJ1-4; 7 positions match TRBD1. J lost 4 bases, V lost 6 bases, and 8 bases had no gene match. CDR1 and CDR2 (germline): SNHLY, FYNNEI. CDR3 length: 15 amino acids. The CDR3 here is CASRVQGVYNEKLFF. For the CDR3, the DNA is TGTGCCAGCAGGGTTCAGGGGGTTTATAATGAAAAACTGTTTTTT.

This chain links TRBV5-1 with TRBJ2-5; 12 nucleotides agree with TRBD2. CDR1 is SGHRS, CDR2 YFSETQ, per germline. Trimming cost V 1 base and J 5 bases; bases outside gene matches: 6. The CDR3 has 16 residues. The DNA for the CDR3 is TGCGCCAGCAGCTTGTACCCTAGCGGGGGGGCGGAGACCCAGTACTTC. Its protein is CASSLYPSGGAETQYF. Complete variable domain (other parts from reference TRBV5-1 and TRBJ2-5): KAGVTQTPRYLIKTRGQQVTLSCSPISGHRSVSWYQQTPGQGLQFLFEYFSETQRNKGNFPGRFSGRQFSNSRSEMNVSTLELGDSALYLCASSLYPSGGAETQYFGPGTRLLVL.

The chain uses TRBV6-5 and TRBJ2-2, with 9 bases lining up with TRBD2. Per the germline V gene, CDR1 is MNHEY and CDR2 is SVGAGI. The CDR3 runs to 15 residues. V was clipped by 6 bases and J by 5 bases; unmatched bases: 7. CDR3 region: CASSRGGAVTGELFF. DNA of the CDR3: TGTGCCAGCAGCCGCGGGGGGGCCGTTACCGGGGAGCTGTTTTTT.

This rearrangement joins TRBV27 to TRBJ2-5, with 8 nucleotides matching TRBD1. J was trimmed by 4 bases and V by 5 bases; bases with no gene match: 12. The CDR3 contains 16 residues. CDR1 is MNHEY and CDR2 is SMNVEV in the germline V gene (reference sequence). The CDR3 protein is CASSRRTGRGLETQYF. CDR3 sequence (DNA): TGTGCCAGCAGTCGAAGGACAGGGCGCGGCTTAGAGACCCAGTACTTC.

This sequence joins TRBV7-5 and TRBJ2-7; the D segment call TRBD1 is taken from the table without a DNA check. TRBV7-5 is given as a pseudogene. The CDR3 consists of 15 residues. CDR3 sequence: CVRSLNTRGHYEQYF. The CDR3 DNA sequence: TGTGTCAGAAGCTTAAACACCCGCGGACACTACGAGCAGTACTTC.

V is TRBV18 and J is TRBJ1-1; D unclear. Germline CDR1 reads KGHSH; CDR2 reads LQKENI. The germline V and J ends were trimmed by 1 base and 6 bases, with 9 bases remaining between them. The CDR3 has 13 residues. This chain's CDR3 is CASSPQDSPEAFF. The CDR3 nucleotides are TGTGCCAGCTCACCACAGGACTCCCCTGAAGCTTTCTTT.

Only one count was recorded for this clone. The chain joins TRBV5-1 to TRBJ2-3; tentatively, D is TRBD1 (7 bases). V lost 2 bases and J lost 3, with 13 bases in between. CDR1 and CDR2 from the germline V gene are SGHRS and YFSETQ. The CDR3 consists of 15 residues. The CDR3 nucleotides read TGCGCCAGCAGCTTCAGGGGGGCCTCGACAGATACGCAGTATTTT. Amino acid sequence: CASSFRGASTDTQYF. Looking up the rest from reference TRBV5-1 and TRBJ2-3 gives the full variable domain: KAGVTQTPRYLIKTRGQQVTLSCSPISGHRSVSWYQQTPGQGLQFLFEYFSETQRNKGNFPGRFSGRQFSNSRSEMNVSTLELGDSALYLCASSFRGASTDTQYFGPGTRLTVL.

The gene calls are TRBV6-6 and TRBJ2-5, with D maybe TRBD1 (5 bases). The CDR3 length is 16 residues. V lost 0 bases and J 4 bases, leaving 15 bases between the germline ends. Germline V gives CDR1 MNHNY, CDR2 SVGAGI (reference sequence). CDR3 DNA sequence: TGTGCCAGCAGTTACTCGTTCACGCAGGGCGTAGAGACCCAGTACTTC. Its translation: CASSYSFTQGVETQYF.

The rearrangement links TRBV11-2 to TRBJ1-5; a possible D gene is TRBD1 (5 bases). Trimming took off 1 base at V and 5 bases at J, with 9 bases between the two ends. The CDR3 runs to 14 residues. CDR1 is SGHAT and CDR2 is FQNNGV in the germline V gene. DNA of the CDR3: TGTGCCAGCAGCTTAGGAGGGGACTATCAGCCCCAGCATTTT. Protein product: CASSLGGDYQPQHF.

CDR3 in DNA: TGCGCCAGCAGCCATGGGCCCAGGGGCTTCGCCTACGAGCAGTACTTC. It translates to CASSHGPRGFAYEQYF. The J gene is TRBJ2-7, the V gene TRBV4-1; maybe TRBD1 (6 bases). The CDR3 runs 16 residues. Germline V gives CDR1 MGHRA, CDR2 YSYEKL. With 3 bases removed from V and 2 bases from J, the gap between germline ends came to 17 bases.

The CDR3 region has the DNA TGTGCCAGCAGTCCGGGCGGGGATAATTTCCCCTACAATGAGCAGTTCTTC. Encoded protein: CASSPGGDNFPYNEQFF. The chain has TRBV27 and TRBJ2-1; D possibly corresponds to TRBD2 (6 bases). The V end lost 5 bases, the J end lost 2 bases, and 19 bases lay between the germline ends. The germline V gene has CDR1 MNHEY and CDR2 SMNVEV (reference sequence). CDR3 size: 17 residues.

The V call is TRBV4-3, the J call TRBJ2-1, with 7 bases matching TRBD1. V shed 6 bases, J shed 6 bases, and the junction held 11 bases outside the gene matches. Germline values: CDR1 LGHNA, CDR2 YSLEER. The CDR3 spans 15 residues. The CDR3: CASRTDRDPGNEQFF. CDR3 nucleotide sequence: TGCGCCAGCAGAACCGACAGGGATCCGGGCAATGAGCAGTTCTTC.

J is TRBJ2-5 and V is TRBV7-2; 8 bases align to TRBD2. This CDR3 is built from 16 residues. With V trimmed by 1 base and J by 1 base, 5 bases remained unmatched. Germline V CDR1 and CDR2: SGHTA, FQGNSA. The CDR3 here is CASSLGLAGLQETQYF. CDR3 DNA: TGTGCCAGCAGCTTAGGGTTAGCGGGGCTCCAAGAGACCCAGTACTTC.

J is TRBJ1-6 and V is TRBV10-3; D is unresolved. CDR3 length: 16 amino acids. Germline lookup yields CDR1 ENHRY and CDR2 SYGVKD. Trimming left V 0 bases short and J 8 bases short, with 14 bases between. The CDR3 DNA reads TGTGCCATCAGTGAGTCGTTTGGCACCTCTTATTCACCCCTCCACTTT. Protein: CAISESFGTSYSPLHF.